The sequence of this T cell receptor (beta chain) was determined in a study of T cell responses to AZD1222 COVID-19 vaccine. Study-wide results and caveats: The sample set comprised mostly white British donors with more females, and clonal diversity was possibly underestimated. Reportedly, nearly half the spike-specific TCRs target unmutated variant regions.

This CDR3 spans 14 amino acids. CDR1 and CDR2 (germline): SGHNT, YYREEE (reference sequence). Trimming took 4 bases from V and 7 from J, leaving 17 bases between them. To note about this clone: Its antigen is unknown.

Assay used: immunoSEQ multiplex PCR; TCRdb lists only in-frame clones, some missing. The sample yields roughly 53,000 clones, 70% to 85% seen once. The chain links TRBV5-4 to TRBJ1-2; TRBD1 might be the D (6 bases). The sequence came from an adult in good health. The sequencing used peripheral blood, collected on day 0 of AZD1222 vaccination. CDR3 nucleotide sequence: TGTGCCAGCAGCCCGGCGGGCAGGGGTCTTGGCTACACCTTC. Translating gives CASSPAGRGLGYTF. Looking up the rest from reference TRBV5-4 and TRBJ1-2 gives the full variable domain: ETGVTQSPTHLIKTRGQQVTLRCSSQSGHNTVSWYQQALGQGPQFIFQYYREEENGRGNFPPRFSGLQFPNYSSELNVNALELDDSALYLCASSPAGRGLGYTFGSGTRLTVV.